Sequencing of this TCR beta chain was carried out in a study of cytomegalovirus exposure and HLA in healthy donors. The repertoire was sequenced with immunoSEQ multiplex PCR; TCRdb's copy has only in-frame clones and lacks some. The sample lists 150,000 to 250,000 clones, roughly 84% occurring once. The CDR3 is 15 amino acids. Trimming removed 6 bases at V and 7 bases at J, with 19 bases between. Germline CDR1 reads MNHEY; CDR2 reads SVGAGI. Separate from the 666-subject first cohort, the approximately 120-subject validation cohort was the one that the donors belonged to. The chain carries TRBV6-5 and TRBJ2-1; D perhaps matches TRBD1 (6 bases). The sequencing input was PBMCs. The origin of this receptor is a woman aged 25-40 years in good health and CMV-seropositive. This CDR3 is CASSRGSRNGNEQFF. CDR3 DNA sequence: TGTGCCAGCAGCAGGGGCAGCAGAAACGGTAATGAGCAGTTCTTC.